The entry that follows covers one TCR beta chain sequence. Template switching with 5'RACE generated the TCR cDNA and added a universal primer site and UMIs. A single record per CDR3 protein comes from TCRdb applying MiXCR to the 5' RACE reads. The table includes around 310,000 distinct CDR3 sequences, around 3.6% detected once. The data originate from a study of T cells after yellow fever vaccination. About the study: Some fractions had low cell numbers, and these were prepared with SMART-Seq v4 Ultra Low Input.

This clonotype was sampled from a young man who received the YFV17D yellow fever vaccine. This specimen was PBMCs, taken on the day of the yellow fever booster vaccination.

Written as DNA, the CDR3 is TGTGCCAGCAGCTTGATTCGGAGCTCCTACAATGAGCAGTTCTTC. Translation: CASSLIRSSYNEQFF. V is TRBV3-1 and J is TRBJ2-1; D unclear. The CDR3 is made up of 15 amino acids. The ends were cut back, 5 bases at V and 0 bases at J, with 11 bases in the middle. Germline CDR1 and CDR2: LGHDT and YNNKEL (reference sequence).